This is a list of T cell receptor beta chains from one sample in a study of cytomegalovirus exposure and HLA in healthy donors. Method: immunoSEQ multiplex PCR; TCRdb's copy keeps in-frame clones and lacks some. The sample holds 150,000 to 200,000 clones; 84% are singletons and the top ten take around 1%. The sample taken for sequencing was PBMCs. These receptors all come from a man aged 25-40 years in good health and CMV-seronegative. CDR3s include the opening cysteine and the closing phenylalanine or tryptophan. The order of the fields is D gene, clone size, V gene, J gene, CDR3 protein, CDR3 DNA. D genes are given only for firm matches. A row's size may be missing; if present it is once, few, many or a size class.

TRBD1,few,TRBV28,TRBJ1-6,CASSFPGQGYSPLHF,TGTGCCAGCAGTTTCCCGGGACAGGGGTATTCACCCCTCCACTTT
TRBD1,few,TRBV7-7,TRBJ2-7,CASSPGQGAGEQYF,TGTGCTAGCAGCCCCGGACAGGGGGCAGGGGAGCAGTACTTC
TRBD2,.,TRBV19,TRBJ2-1,CASSPGLAGGPGEQFF,TGTGCCAGTAGTCCGGGACTAGCGGGGGGGCCAGGGGAGCAGTTCTTC
.,.,TRBV2,TRBJ2-3,CASSELGGLHTDTQYF,TGTGCCAGCAGTGAACTCGGAGGACTCCACACAGATACGCAGTATTTT
.,.,TRBV7-9,TRBJ1-5,CSSSFFRQGHSNQPQHF,TGTTCCAGCAGCTTCTTCCGGCAGGGTCACAGCAATCAGCCCCAGCATTTT
.,.,TRBV11-1,TRBJ2-7,CASSLGPPRDEQYF,TGTGCCAGCAGCTTAGGTCCACCCCGGGACGAGCAGTACTTC
.,few,TRBV6-6,TRBJ1-1,CASSYLRQAGAFF,TGTGCCAGCAGTTACCTTCGACAGGCCGGAGCTTTCTTT
TRBD2,.,TRBV14,TRBJ2-7,CASSQRREFDEQYF,TGTGCCAGCAGCCAGCGGCGGGAGTTCGACGAGCAGTACTTC
TRBD1,.,TRBV5-6,TRBJ2-3,CASGFRDRGPDTQYF,TGTGCCAGCGGATTCCGGGACAGGGGTCCAGATACGCAGTATTTT
.,.,TRBV28,TRBJ2-7,CASSQLYEQYF,TGTGCCAGCAGTCAGTTATACGAGCAGTACTTC
TRBD1,.,TRBV4-1,TRBJ2-7,CASSQGQGAYEQYF,TGCGCCAGCAGCCAAGGACAGGGGGCCTACGAGCAGTACTTC
TRBD2,.,TRBV4-2,TRBJ2-2,CASSQDTSGGAGELFF,TGTGCCAGCAGCCAAGATACTAGCGGGGGGGCCGGGGAGCTGTTTTTT
.,.,TRBV4-1,TRBJ2-2,CASSQRRGIGGAYTGELFF,TGCGCCAGCAGCCAAAGACGGGGGATAGGAGGGGCCTACACCGGGGAGCTGTTTTTT
TRBD1,.,TRBV5-6,TRBJ2-2,CASSGRGRRDTGELFF,TGTGCCAGCAGCGGCAGGGGGCGCAGGGACACCGGGGAGCTGTTTTTT
.,.,TRBV11-2,TRBJ2-7,CASSFEGFPYEQYF,TGTGCCAGCAGCTTTGAGGGATTCCCCTACGAGCAGTACTTC
TRBD2,.,TRBV5-1,TRBJ2-3,CASRKLSGGGTDTQYF,TGCGCCAGCAGAAAACTGTCGGGAGGAGGCACAGATACGCAGTATTTT